This TCR beta chain was retrieved from a study of T cells in Graves' hyperthyroidism and ophthalmopathy. Looking at the study overall: The authors collected peripheral blood at initial diagnosis, before any treatment.

No progression to ophthalmopathy during 18 months of follow-up defined stable disease. Diagnostic decisions used clinical symptoms, serum thyroxine and TRAb, thyroid ultrasound and orbital computed tomography. Cells are PBMCs isolated from roughly 9.2 ml of fresh blood. RNA transcripts provided the source from which TCR beta CDR3 regions were amplified. HTBI primers drove first-round RT-PCR of the TCR CDR3. TCRdb used MiXCR to reprocess the multiplex PCR reads, holding one entry per CDR3 protein. The sample consists of 380,000 or so distinct CDR3 sequences, 15% to 20% of them appearing once. This clonotype was seen at least ten times. One junction end disagrees with the germline gene, perhaps due to a read error. In germline, CDR1 is MNHEY, CDR2 SVGAGI. The CDR3 loop spans 13 amino acids.

This sequence joins TRBV6-5 and TRBJ2-7, with a possible D match to TRBD1 (6 bases). Sequenced: blood. This TCR was sampled from a woman between 18 and 29 years old with Graves' hyperthyroidism. The CDR3 nucleotides are TGTGCCAGCAGCTACTCACAGGGCTACGAGCAGTACTTC. This encodes CASSYSQGYEQYF.